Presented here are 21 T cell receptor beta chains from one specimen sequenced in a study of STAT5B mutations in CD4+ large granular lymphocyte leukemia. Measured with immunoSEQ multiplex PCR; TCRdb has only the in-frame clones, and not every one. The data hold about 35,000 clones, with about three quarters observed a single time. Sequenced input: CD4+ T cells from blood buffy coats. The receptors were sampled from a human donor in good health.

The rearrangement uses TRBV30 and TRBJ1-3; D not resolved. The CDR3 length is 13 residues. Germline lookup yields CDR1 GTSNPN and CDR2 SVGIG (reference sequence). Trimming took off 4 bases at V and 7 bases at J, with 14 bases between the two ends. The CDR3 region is CAWTGLNLNTIYF. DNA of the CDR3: TGTGCCTGGACTGGACTTAACTTGAACACCATATATTTT.

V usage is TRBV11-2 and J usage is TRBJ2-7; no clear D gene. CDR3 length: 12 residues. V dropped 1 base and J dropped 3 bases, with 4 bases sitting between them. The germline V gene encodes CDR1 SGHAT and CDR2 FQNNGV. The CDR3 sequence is CASSLVHYEQYF. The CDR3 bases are TGTGCCAGCAGCTTAGTCCACTACGAGCAGTACTTC.

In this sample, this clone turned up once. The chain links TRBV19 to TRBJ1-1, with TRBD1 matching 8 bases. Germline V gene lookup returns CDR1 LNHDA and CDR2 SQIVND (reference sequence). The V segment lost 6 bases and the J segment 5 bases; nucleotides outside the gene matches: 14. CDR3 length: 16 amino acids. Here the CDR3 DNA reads TGTGCCAGTAGCCAACCCCAGGGGGCTGATATAACTGAAGCTTTCTTT. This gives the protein CASSQPQGADITEAFF.

In DNA form, the CDR3 reads TGTGCCAGCTCACCCGGGACGTCTGCCTACGAGCAGTACTTC. Amino acid sequence: CASSPGTSAYEQYF. The chain links TRBV18 to TRBJ2-7; possibly TRBD1 or TRBD2 for D (5 bases each). This CDR3 has 14 amino acids. Trimming stripped 3 bases from V and 2 bases from J, with 11 bases between. Germline assignment: CDR1 KGHSH and CDR2 LQKENI.

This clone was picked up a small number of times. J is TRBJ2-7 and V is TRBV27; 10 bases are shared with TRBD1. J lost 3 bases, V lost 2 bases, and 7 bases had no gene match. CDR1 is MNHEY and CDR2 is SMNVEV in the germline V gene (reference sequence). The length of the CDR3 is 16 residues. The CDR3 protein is CASSLRGQGGHYEQYF. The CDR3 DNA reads TGTGCCAGCAGTTTAAGAGGACAGGGGGGACACTACGAGCAGTACTTC.

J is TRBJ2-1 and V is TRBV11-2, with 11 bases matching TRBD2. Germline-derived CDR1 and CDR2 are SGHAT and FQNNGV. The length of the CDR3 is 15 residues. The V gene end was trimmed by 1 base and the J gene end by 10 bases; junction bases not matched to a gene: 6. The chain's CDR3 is CASSLGGTSGEEQFF. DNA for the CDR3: TGTGCCAGCAGCTTAGGGGGGACTAGCGGAGAGGAGCAGTTCTTC.

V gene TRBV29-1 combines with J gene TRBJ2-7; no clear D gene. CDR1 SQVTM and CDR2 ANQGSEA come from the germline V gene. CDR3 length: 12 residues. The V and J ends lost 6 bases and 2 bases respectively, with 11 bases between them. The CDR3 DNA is TGCAGCGTGGGAACAGTTACCTACGAGCAGTACTTC. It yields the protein CSVGTVTYEQYF.

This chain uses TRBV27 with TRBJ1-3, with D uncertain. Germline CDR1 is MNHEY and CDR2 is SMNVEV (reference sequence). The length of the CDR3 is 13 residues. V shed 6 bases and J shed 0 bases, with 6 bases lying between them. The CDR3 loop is CASRGFSGNTIYF. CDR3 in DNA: TGTGCCAGCAGAGGTTTCTCTGGAAACACCATATATTTT.

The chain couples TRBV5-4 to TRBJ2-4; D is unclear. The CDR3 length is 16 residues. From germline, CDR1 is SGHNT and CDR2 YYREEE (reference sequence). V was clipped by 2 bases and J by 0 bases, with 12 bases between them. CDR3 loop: CASSLGTELAKNIQYF. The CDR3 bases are TGTGCCAGCAGCTTAGGCACTGAGTTAGCCAAAAACATTCAGTACTTC.

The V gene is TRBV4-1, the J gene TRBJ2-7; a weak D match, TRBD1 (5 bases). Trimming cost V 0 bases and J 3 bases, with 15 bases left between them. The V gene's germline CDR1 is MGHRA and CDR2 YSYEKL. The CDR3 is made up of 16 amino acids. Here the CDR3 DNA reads TGCGCCAGCAGCCAAGATTGGGCAGGGCAACGCTACGAGCAGTACTTC. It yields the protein CASSQDWAGQRYEQYF.

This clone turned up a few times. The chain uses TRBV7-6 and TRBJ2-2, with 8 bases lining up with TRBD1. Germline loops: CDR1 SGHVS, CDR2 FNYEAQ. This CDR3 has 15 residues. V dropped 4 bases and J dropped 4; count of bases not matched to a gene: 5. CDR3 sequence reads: CASSSRTGRTGELFF. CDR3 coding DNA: TGTGCCAGCAGCTCCCGGACAGGGCGCACCGGGGAGCTGTTTTTT.

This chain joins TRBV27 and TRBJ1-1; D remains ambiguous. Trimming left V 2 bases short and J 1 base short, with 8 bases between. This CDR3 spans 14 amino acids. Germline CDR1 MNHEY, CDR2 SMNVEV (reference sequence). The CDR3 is CASSLGRANTEAFF. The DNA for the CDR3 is TGTGCCAGCAGTTTAGGCAGAGCGAACACTGAAGCTTTCTTT.

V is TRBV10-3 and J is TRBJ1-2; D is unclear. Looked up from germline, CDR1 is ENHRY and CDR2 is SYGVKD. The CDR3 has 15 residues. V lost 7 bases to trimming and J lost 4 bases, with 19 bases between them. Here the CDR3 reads CAITPRGGPVYGYTF. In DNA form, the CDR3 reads TGTGCCATCACCCCCCGGGGAGGGCCCGTCTATGGCTACACCTTC.

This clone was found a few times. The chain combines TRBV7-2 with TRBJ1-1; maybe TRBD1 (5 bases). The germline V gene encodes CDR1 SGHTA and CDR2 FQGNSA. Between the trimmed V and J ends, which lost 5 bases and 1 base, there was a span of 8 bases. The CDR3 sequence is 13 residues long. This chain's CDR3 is CASSGDRNTEAFF. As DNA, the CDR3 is TGTGCCAGCAGCGGAGACAGGAACACTGAAGCTTTCTTT.

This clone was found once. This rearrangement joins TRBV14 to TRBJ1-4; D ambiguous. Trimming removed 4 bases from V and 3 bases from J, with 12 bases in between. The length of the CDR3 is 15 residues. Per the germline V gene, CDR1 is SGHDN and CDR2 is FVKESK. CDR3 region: CASSPGPQPNEKLFF. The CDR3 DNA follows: TGTGCCAGCAGCCCCGGCCCGCAGCCTAATGAAAAACTGTTTTTT.

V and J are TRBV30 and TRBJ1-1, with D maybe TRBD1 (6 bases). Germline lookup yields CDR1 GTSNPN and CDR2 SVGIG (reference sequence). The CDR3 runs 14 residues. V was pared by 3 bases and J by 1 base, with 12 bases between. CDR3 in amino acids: CAWRHGQRNTEAFF. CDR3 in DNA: TGTGCCTGGAGGCATGGACAGCGGAACACTGAAGCTTTCTTT. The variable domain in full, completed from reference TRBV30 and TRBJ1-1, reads SQTIHQWPATLVQPVGSPLSLECTVEGTSNPNLYWYRQAAGRGLQLLFYSVGIGQISSEVPQNLSASRPQDRQFILSSKKLLLSDSGFYLCAWRHGQRNTEAFFGQGTRLTVV.

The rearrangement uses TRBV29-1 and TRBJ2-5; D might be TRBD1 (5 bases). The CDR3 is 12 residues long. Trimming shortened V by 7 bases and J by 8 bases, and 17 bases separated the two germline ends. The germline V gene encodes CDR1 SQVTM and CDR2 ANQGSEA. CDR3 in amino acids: CSGRLGPHTQYF. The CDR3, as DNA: TGCAGCGGCCGGTTGGGGCCCCATACCCAGTACTTC.

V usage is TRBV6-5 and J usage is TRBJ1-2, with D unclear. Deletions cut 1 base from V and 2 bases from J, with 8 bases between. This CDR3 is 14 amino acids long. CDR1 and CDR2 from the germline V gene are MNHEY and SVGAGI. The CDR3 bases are TGTGCCAGCAGTTACTTACCCCCCAACTATGGCTACACCTTC. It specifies CASSYLPPNYGYTF.

The CDR3 region is CASSISLTGQPQHF. The CDR3 DNA follows: TGTGCCAGTAGTATAAGTCTAACGGGGCAGCCCCAGCATTTT. The V and J genes are TRBV19 and TRBJ1-5; D is ambiguous. There are 14 residues in the CDR3. CDR1 is LNHDA, CDR2 SQIVND, per germline (reference sequence). With 2 bases removed from V and 7 bases from J, the gap between germline ends came to 12 bases.

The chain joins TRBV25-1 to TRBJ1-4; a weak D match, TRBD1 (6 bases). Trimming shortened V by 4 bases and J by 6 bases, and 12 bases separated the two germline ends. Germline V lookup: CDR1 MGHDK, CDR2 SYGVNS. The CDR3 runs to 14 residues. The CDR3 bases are TGTGCCAGCAGTGGGACAGTGGGTTATGAAAAACTGTTTTTT. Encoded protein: CASSGTVGYEKLFF.

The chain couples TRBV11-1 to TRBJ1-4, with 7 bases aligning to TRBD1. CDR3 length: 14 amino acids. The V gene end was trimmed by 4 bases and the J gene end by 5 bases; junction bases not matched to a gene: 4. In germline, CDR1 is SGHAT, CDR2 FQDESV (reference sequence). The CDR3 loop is CASSWGRGNEKLFF. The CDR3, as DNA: TGTGCCAGCAGCTGGGGCAGGGGGAATGAAAAACTGTTTTTT.